The rows below give T cell receptor beta chains drawn from one sample of a study of sequential checkpoint blockade in melanoma. The repertoire was sequenced with immunoSEQ multiplex PCR; TCRdb's copy has only in-frame clones and lacks some. The sample has 10,000 to 15,000 clones; under 80% are singletons. The input for sequencing was CD8+ T cells sorted from blood (inferred from file names), taken from a patient given nivolumab and ipilimumab in sequence. These receptors came from a human donor with melanoma. Each CDR3 is given with its conserved first and last residue. A D gene is named only where the DNA matches it firmly. Size tells how often a clone was seen (once, few, many) or the class of an expanded clone, and some rows leave it out.

j_call d_call v_call clone_size cdr3_nt cdr3_aa
TRBJ2-1 TRBD1 TRBV4-1 NA TGCGCCAGCAGCCCGGACAGGGGCACCTACAATGAGCAGTTCTTC CASSPDRGTYNEQFF
TRBJ2-7 NA TRBV19 once TGTGCCAGTAGTGCCGAACAGGGTATCAACGAGCAGTACTTC CASSAEQGINEQYF
TRBJ1-4 NA TRBV6-5 NA TGTGCCAGCAGTTACAATTTCCAGGGCAATGAAAAACTGTTTTTT CASSYNFQGNEKLFF
TRBJ2-7 TRBD2 TRBV28 NA TGTGCCAGCAGTTTTGGTCGACTAGCGGGAAGGTACGAGCAGTACTTC CASSFGRLAGRYEQYF
TRBJ1-2 TRBD1 TRBV2 NA TGTGCCAGCAGTGTGTCGGGACAGACGTGGGGTGGCTACACCTTC CASSVSGQTWGGYTF
TRBJ2-6 NA TRBV7-9 NA TGTGCCAGCACCTCAGCTGGGGCCAACGTCCTGACTTTC CASTSAGANVLTF
TRBJ2-1 TRBD1 TRBV25-1 NA TGTGCCAGCAGTGCCTACGGACAGGGCGATTACAATGAGCAGTTCTTC CASSAYGQGDYNEQFF
TRBJ1-2 NA TRBV6-1 NA TGTGCCAGCACCCCGGGGGGAGATGGCTACACCTTC CASTPGGDGYTF
TRBJ1-2 NA TRBV2 medium-sized TGTGCCAAAAACTCTCCTATTGTATATCTAGCTCTAGAGGGCTACACCTTC CAKNSPIVYLALEGYTF
TRBJ2-1 TRBD2 TRBV7-8 NA TGTGCCAGCAGCTTAGAGCAAAGGGGGACTAGCGGAAACAATGAGCAGTTCTTC CASSLEQRGTSGNNEQFF
TRBJ2-7 NA TRBV6-6 NA TGTGCCAGCAGTGGCCCCTACGAGCAGTACTTC CASSGPYEQYF
TRBJ2-3 TRBD2 TRBV7-6 NA TGTGCCAGCAGCTTAGTAGCGGGGGGGCCGGATACGCAGTATTTT CASSLVAGGPDTQYF
TRBJ2-2 NA TRBV7-6 once TGTGCCAGCAGCCCCTCGGGGGAGCTGTTTTTT CASSPSGELFF
TRBJ1-1 NA TRBV4-2 NA TGTGCCAGCAGCCAAGATGGACTGAAGGACACTGAAGCTTTCTTT CASSQDGLKDTEAFF
TRBJ1-2 NA TRBV7-5 NA TGTGCCAGAAGCTTAGGACAGGGCGACTATGGCTACACCTTC CARSLGQGDYGYTF
TRBJ1-5 NA TRBV7-9 NA TGTGCCAGCAGCCGGGGTATGGGAACGCAGCCCCAGCATTTT CASSRGMGTQPQHF
TRBJ1-2 NA TRBV11-2 NA TGTGCCACCGCCGGACTTGAAGGCTACACCTTC CATAGLEGYTF
TRBJ2-1 NA TRBV5-6 NA TGTGCCAGCAGCTTGACGTCTCTAGGGCAGTTCTTC CASSLTSLGQFF
TRBJ1-1 NA TRBV5-4 NA TGTGCCAGCAGCTTGGTGCAGGGTACGTCGGAAGCTTTCTTT CASSLVQGTSEAFF
TRBJ1-2 NA TRBV9 NA TGTGCCAGCAGCTCCGCCAGGGCCTATGGCTACACCTTC CASSSARAYGYTF
TRBJ2-7 TRBD1 TRBV28 NA TGTGCCAGCAGTTTAGGGACAGAATACGAGCAGTACTTC CASSLGTEYEQYF
TRBJ1-5 NA TRBV4-1 NA TGCGCCAGCAGCCAAGAGTTGAGGGACACCTATAGCAATCAGCCCCAGCATTTT CASSQELRDTYSNQPQHF
TRBJ2-1 NA TRBV7-3 NA TGTGCCAGCAGCTTAATGGCTAATGAGCAGTTCTTC CASSLMANEQFF
TRBJ2-7 TRBD2 TRBV6-5 NA TGTGCCAGCAGAGCGCTAGCGGGAGGGGGGTCCGAGCAGTACTTC CASRALAGGGSEQYF
TRBJ2-1 TRBD2 TRBV5-1 NA TGCGCCAGCAGCTTGGTAACTAGCGGATACAATGAGCAGTTCTTC CASSLVTSGYNEQFF
TRBJ2-7 TRBD1 TRBV28 NA TGTGCCAGCAGTTTGACAGGGGGCTCCTACGAGCAGTACTTC CASSLTGGSYEQYF
TRBJ2-7 NA TRBV7-9 few TGTGCCAGCAGCCAATCGGGATTCTACGAGCAGTACTTC CASSQSGFYEQYF
TRBJ1-2 TRBD1 TRBV7-2 NA TGTGCCAGCAGCTTGCCCGGGACAGATTACGCTAACTATGGCTACACCTTC CASSLPGTDYANYGYTF
TRBJ2-2 TRBD2 TRBV5-1 large TGCGCCAGCAGCTTGGTGGCTAGCGGGGGGCCTAAGCCGAACACCGGGGAGCTGTTTTTT CASSLVASGGPKPNTGELFF